This record concerns one T cell receptor beta chain sequence. The germline V and J ends were trimmed by 5 bases and 1 base, with 11 bases remaining between them. The CDR3 is made up of 14 amino acids. CDR1 and CDR2 (germline): SGHTA, FQGNSA. This specimen comes from a study of blood T cell repertoires in COVID-19. Study background: T cells, B-cell-depleted T cells, or PBMCs provided the cDNA or gDNA that served as material.

The method was immunoSEQ multiplex PCR; TCRdb's version includes in-frame clones alone and lacks a portion of them. The sample contains some 58,000 clones, 65% to 90% of which appear only once. The source is a man aged 35 to 55 with acute or convalescent COVID-19. This chain uses TRBV7-2 with TRBJ2-5; TRBD2 is a possible D gene (5 bases). The sequenced material came from peripheral blood. CDR3 loop: CASSPRGSQETQYF. As DNA, the CDR3 is TGTGCCAGCAGCCCCCGCGGGTCCCAAGAGACCCAGTACTTC.